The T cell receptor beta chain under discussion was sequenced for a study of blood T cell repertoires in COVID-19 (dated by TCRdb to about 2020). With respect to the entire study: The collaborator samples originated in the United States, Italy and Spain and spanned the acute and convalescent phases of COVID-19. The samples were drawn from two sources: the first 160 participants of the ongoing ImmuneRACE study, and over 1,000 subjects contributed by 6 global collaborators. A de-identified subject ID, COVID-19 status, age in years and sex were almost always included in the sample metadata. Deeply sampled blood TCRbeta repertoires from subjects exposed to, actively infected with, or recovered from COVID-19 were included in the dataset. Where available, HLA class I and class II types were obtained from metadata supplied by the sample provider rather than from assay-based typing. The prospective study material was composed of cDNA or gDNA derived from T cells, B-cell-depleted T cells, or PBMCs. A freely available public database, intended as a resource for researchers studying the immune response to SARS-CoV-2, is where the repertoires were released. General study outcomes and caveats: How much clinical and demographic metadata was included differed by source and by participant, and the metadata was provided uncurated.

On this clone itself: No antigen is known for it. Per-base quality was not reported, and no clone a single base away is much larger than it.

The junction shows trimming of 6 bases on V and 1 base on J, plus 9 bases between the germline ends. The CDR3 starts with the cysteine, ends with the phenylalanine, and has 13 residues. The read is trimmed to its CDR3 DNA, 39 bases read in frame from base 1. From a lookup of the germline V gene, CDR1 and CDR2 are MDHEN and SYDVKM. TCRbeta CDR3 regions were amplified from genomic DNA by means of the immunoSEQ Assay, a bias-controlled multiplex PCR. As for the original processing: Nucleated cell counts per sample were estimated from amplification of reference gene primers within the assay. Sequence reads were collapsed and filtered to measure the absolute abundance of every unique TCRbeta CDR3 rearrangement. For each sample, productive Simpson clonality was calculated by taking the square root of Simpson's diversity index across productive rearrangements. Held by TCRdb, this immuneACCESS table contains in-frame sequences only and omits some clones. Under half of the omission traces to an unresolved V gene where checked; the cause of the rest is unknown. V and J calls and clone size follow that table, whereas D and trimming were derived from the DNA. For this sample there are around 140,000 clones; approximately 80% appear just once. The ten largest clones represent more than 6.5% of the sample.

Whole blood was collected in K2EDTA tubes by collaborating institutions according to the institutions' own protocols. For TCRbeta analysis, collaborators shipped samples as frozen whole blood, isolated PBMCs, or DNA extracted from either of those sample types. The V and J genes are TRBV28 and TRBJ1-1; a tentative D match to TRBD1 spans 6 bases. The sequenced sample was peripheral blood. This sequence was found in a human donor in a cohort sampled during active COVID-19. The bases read TGTGCCAGCAGGACAGGTCCGAACACTGAAGCTTTCTTT. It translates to CASRTGPNTEAFF.